Included here is one T cell receptor (beta chain) sequence, with context. This entry is derived from a study of blood T cell repertoires in COVID-19. Study background: Acute and convalescent COVID-19 specimens originated in the United States, Italy and Spain. PBMCs, B-cell-depleted T cells, or T cells were the source of the cDNA or gDNA that made up the material.

Trimming shortened V by 0 bases and J by 0 bases, and 6 bases separated the two germline ends. This CDR3 has 16 residues. The V gene's germline CDR1 is MNHEY and CDR2 SMNVEV (reference sequence). Original processing methods: Cell counts per sample came from amplifying reference gene primers. Clones were sequenced by immunoSEQ multiplex PCR, and TCRdb holds only the in-frame ones, with some missing. V and J calls and clone size come straight from that table; D and trimming were deduced from the DNA. This sample yields tens of thousands of clones, of which over 80% are seen a single time; around 2.3% belongs to the top ten.

The clonotype was recovered from a man aged 80 or over with active or convalescent COVID-19. The sequenced material came from peripheral blood. J is TRBJ1-6 and V is TRBV27; D not certain. DNA for the CDR3: TGTGCCAGCAGTTTATCTCTCAGCTCCTATAATTCACCCCTCCACTTT. Translation: CASSLSLSSYNSPLHF.